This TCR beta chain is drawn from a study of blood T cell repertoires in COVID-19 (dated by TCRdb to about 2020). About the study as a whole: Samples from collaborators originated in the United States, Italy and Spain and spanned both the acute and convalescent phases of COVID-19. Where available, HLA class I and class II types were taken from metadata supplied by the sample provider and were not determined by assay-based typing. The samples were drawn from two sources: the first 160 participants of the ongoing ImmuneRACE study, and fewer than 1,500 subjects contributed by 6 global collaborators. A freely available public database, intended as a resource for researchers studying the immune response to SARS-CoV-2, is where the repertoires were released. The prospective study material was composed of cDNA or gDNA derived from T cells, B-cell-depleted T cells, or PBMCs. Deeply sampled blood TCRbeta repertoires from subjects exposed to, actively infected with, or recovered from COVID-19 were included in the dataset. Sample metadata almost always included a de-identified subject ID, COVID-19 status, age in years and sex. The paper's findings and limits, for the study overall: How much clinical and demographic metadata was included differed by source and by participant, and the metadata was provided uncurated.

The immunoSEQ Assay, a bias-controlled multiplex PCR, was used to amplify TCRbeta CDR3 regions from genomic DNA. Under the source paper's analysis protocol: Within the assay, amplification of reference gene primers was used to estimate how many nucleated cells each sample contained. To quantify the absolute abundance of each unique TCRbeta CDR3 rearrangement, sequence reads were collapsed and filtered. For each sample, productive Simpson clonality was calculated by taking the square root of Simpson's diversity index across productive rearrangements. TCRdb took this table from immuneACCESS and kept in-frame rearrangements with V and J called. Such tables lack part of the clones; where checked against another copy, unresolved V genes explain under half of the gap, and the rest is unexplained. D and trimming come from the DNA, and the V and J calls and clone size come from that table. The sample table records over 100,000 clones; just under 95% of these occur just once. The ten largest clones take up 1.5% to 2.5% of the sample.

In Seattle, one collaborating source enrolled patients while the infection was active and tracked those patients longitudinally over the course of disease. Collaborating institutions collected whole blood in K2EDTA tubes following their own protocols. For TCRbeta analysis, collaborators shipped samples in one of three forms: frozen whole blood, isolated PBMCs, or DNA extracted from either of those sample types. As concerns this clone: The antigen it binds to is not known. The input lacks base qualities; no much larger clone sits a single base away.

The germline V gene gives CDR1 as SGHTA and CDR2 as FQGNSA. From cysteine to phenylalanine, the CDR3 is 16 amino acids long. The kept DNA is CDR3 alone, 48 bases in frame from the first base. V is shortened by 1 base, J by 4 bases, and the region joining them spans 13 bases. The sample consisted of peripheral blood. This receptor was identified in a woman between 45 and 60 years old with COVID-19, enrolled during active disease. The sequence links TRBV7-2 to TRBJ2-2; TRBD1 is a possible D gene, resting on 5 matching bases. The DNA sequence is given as TGTGCCAGCAGCTTAGTGTTGACAGATCCCACCGGGGAGCTGTTTTTT. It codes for CASSLVLTDPTGELFF. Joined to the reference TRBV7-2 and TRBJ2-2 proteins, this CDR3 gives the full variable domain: GAGVSQSPSNKVTEKGKDVELRCDPISGHTALYWYRQSLGQGLEFLIYFQGNSAPDKSGLPSDRFSAERTGGSVSTLTIQRTQQEDSAVYLCASSLVLTDPTGELFFGEGSRLTVL.